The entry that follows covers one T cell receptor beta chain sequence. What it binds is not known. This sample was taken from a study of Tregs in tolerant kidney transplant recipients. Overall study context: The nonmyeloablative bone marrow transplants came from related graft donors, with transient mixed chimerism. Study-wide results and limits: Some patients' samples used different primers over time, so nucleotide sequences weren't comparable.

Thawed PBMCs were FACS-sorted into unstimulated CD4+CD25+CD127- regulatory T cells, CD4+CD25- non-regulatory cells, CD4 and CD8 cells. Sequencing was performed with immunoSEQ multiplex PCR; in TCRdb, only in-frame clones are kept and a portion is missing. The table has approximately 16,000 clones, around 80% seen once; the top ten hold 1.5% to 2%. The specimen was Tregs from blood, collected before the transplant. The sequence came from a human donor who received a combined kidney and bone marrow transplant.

The CDR3 sequence is CASSELGGGQETQYF. The CDR3 DNA sequence: TGTGCCAGCAGTGAATTAGGTGGCGGTCAAGAGACCCAGTACTTC. The chain employs TRBV25-1 and TRBJ2-5; unclear D gene. Trimming removed 1 base from V and 2 bases from J, with 11 bases in between. This CDR3 comprises 15 residues. Looked up from germline, CDR1 is MGHDK and CDR2 is SYGVNS.